This TCR beta chain comes out of a study of blood T cells in healthy people across ages. This clonotype was counted at least ten times. Its target is not known. Study-wide results and limits: Shifts in expanded clonotypes may have been confounded by donor CMV status, which was unknown.

A sample-barcoded 5' primer and a J-beta primer mix were used in a second PCR of about 6 to 12 cycles. MiXCR was run by TCRdb on the 5' RACE reads, yielding one entry per CDR3 protein. The repertoire includes hundreds of thousands of distinct CDR3 sequences, more than 25% of them detected once, and roughly a sixth sits in the top ten. Germline values: CDR1 MNHNY, CDR2 SVGAGI (reference sequence). The CDR3 loop spans 12 amino acids. Trimming removed 0 bases from V and 9 bases from J, with 7 bases in between. This TCR came from an elderly woman in good health. This rearrangement joins TRBV6-6 to TRBJ2-3; D unclear. What was sequenced was blood. The CDR3 loop is CASSYSKETQYF. CDR3 nucleotide sequence: TGTGCCAGCAGTTACTCGAAGGAGACGCAGTATTTT.